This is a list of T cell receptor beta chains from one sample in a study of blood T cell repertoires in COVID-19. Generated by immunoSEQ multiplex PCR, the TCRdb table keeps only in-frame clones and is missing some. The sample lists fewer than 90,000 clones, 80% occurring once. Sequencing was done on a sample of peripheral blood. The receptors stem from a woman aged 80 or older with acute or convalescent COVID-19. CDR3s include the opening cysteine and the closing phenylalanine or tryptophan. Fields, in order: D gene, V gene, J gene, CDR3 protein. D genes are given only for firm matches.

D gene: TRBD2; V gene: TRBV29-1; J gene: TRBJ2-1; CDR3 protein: CSVEPTSGSSYNEQFF
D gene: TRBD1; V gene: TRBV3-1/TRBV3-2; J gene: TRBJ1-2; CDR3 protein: CASSPQGVYGYTF
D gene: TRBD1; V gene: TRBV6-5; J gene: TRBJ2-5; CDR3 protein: CASSTGGQTQYF
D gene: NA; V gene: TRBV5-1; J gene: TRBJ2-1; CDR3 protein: CASSSRGGQGNEQFF
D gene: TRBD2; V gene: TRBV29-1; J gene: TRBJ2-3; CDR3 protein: CSVDGGAGGPDTQYF
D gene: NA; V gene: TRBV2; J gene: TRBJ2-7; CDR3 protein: CASSEGTAGSYEQYF
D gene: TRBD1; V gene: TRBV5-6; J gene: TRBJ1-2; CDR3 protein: CASSLPGTGNYGYTF
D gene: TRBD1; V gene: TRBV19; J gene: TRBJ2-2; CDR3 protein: CASSIDDRGRGTGELFF
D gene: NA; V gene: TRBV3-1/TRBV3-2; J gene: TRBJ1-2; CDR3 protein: CASSQDGQGRFGYTF
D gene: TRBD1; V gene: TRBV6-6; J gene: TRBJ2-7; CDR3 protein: CASSTGQGKNEQYF
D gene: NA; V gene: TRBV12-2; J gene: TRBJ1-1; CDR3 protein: CASRARTRNTEAFF
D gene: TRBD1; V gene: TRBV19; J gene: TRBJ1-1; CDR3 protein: CASSLTGGGTEAFF
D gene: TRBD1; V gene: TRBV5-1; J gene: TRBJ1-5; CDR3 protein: CASSLGQGAYQPQHF
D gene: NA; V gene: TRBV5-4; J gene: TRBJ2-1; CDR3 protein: CASSLTGPYNEQFF
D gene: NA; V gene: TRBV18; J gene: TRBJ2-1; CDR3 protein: CASSPRREGGARGEQFF
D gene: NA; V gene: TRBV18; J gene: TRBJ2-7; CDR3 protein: CASSPVSLYRLPYEQYF
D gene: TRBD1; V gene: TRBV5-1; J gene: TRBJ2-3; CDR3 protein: CASSRDRGTDTQYF
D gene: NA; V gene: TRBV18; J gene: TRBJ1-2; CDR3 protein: CASSPPGQTYGYTF
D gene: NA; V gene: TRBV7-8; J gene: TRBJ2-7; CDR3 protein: CASSQRGMGWQYF
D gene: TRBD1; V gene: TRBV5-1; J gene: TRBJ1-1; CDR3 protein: CASSRTGGAGDTEAFF
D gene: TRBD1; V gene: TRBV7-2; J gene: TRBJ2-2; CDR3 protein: CASSPQGAGTGELFF